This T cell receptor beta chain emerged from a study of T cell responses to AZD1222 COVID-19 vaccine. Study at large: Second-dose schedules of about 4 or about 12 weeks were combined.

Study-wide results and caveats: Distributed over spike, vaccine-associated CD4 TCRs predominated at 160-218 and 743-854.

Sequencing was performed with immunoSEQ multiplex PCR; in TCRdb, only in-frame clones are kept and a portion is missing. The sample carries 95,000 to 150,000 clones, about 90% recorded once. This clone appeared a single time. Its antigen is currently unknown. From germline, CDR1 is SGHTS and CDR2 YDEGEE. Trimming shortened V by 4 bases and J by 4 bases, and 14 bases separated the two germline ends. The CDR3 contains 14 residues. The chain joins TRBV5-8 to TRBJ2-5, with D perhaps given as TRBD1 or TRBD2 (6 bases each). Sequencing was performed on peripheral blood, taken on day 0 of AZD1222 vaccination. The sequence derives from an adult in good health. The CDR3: CASSPSGGRETQYF. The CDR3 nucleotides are TGTGCCAGCAGCCCCTCTGGGGGGCGAGAGACCCAGTACTTC.